These 14 T cell receptor beta chains originate from one sample sequenced in a study of T cell changes during pregnancy in multiple sclerosis. Sequencing was performed with immunoSEQ multiplex PCR; in TCRdb, only in-frame clones are kept and a portion is missing. The repertoire holds 90,000 to 120,000 clones, with under 95% as singletons. The specimen comprised peripheral blood, sampled in the third trimester of pregnancy. The receptors derive from a female donor in good health, enrolled as a control in a pregnancy study.

V is TRBV7-2 and J is TRBJ2-5; 8 positions match TRBD1. CDR1 and CDR2 from the germline V gene are SGHTA and FQGNSA. The CDR3 extends over 16 amino acids. Trimming removed 3 bases from V and 1 base from J; junction bases left unmatched: 7. The CDR3 reads CASSFGTGHSQETQYF. The CDR3, as DNA: TGTGCCAGCAGCTTCGGGACAGGCCACTCCCAAGAGACCCAGTACTTC.

The gene calls are TRBV5-6 and TRBJ1-5, with TRBD1 identical over 7 bases. The CDR3 is 15 amino acids. Germline V lookup: CDR1 SGHDT, CDR2 YYEEEE. The trim removed 5 bases at V and 0 bases at J, leaving 5 bases unmatched. CDR3 sequence (DNA): TGTGCCAGCAGTTTAGGGGGCTTTAGCAATCAGCCCCAGCATTTT. Translated: CASSLGGFSNQPQHF. Together with reference TRBV5-6 and TRBJ1-5, the CDR3 gives the full variable domain: DAGVTQSPTHLIKTRGQQVTLRCSPKSGHDTVSWYQQALGQGPQFIFQYYEEEERQRGNFPDRFSGHQFPNYSSELNVNALLLGDSALYLCASSLGGFSNQPQHFGDGTRLSIL.

The J gene is TRBJ2-1, the V gene TRBV7-2, with D possibly being TRBD2 (6 bases). With 1 base removed from V and 7 bases from J, the gap between germline ends came to 20 bases. Germline CDR1 reads SGHTA; CDR2 reads FQGNSA. CDR3 size: 17 residues. The CDR3 nucleotides are TGTGCCAGCAGCTTAGTCGGTCGGGGGACCCTAGGGAATGAGCAGTTCTTC. Translated: CASSLVGRGTLGNEQFF.

The chain carries TRBV5-1 and TRBJ1-2, with D unresolved. The germline V gene encodes CDR1 SGHRS and CDR2 YFSETQ. Trimming stripped 3 bases from V and 5 bases from J, with 11 bases between. This CDR3 spans 13 amino acids. CDR3 in amino acids: CASSSGSTYGYTF. DNA of the CDR3: TGCGCCAGCAGCTCCGGTTCTACGTATGGCTACACCTTC.

This clone occurred a few times. This sequence joins TRBV5-1 and TRBJ1-1; D is unresolved. The V gene lost 0 bases and the J gene lost 7 bases, with 10 bases spanning the gap. This CDR3 has 13 amino acids. Germline loops: CDR1 SGHRS, CDR2 YFSETQ. CDR3 nucleotides: TGCGCCAGCAGCTTGGGCGGGCAGCGTGAAGCTTTCTTT. As protein: CASSLGGQREAFF.

The chain carries TRBV4-2 and TRBJ2-2, with 10 bases aligning to TRBD1. CDR1 and CDR2 from the germline V gene are LGHNA and YNFKEQ. The CDR3 runs to 16 residues. Unmatched junction bases numbered 6, after V lost 1 base and J lost 7 bases. In DNA, the CDR3 is TGTGCCAGCAGCCAAGGCTTAGGGACAGGGGACGGGGAGCTGTTTTTT. It translates to CASSQGLGTGDGELFF.

This rearrangement joins TRBV5-1 to TRBJ1-5; TRBD1 matches 9 bases. Germline values: CDR1 SGHRS, CDR2 YFSETQ. Trimming removed 3 bases from V and 3 bases from J; junction bases left unmatched: 4. This CDR3 is built from 15 residues. DNA of the CDR3: TGCGCCAGCAGCTGGGGACAGGGAGACAATCAGCCCCAGCATTTT. Translation: CASSWGQGDNQPQHF.

This clone appeared a single time. Written as DNA, the CDR3 is TGTGCCAGCAGCTTAGTAGAGACCTACGAGCAGTACTTC. Translation: CASSLVETYEQYF. This rearrangement joins TRBV7-9 to TRBJ2-7; D is uncertain. This CDR3 spans 13 amino acids. Germline V lookup: CDR1 SEHNR, CDR2 FQNEAQ (reference sequence). V lost 1 base and J 2 bases, leaving 6 bases between the germline ends.

This rearrangement joins TRBV2 to TRBJ1-2, with no clear D. Deletions cut 2 bases from V and 1 base from J, with 5 bases between. Germline values: CDR1 SNHLY, CDR2 FYNNEI. The CDR3 sequence is 13 residues long. The CDR3 is CASSERDNYGYTF. DNA for the CDR3: TGTGCCAGCAGTGAACGGGATAACTATGGCTACACCTTC.

This chain links TRBV5-1 with TRBJ2-3; maybe TRBD2 (6 bases). The CDR3 runs 17 residues. Germline V gene sequence: CDR1 SGHRS, CDR2 YFSETQ. V was trimmed by 4 bases and J by 1 base, leaving 19 bases between them. The CDR3 spells CASSPYTSRGGTDTQYF. The CDR3 region has the DNA TGCGCCAGCAGCCCATATACTAGCAGAGGTGGCACAGATACGCAGTATTTT.

The gene calls are TRBV11-2 and TRBJ1-5; D is perhaps TRBD1 (6 bases). The V end was cut by 5 bases, the J end by 4 bases, with 21 bases between. The CDR3 length is 17 residues. CDR1 and CDR2 from the germline V gene are SGHAT and FQNNGV. CDR3 amino acids: CASSRLGGGGSNQPQHF. Here the CDR3 DNA reads TGTGCCAGCAGCCGATTGGGTGGGGGGGGCTCGAATCAGCCCCAGCATTTT.

The rearrangement joins TRBV30 to TRBJ2-5; 14 nucleotides align to TRBD2. The junction had 9 bases not matched to a gene; V was cut back by 4 bases and J by 2 bases. There are 17 residues in the CDR3. CDR1 is GTSNPN and CDR2 is SVGIG in the germline V gene (reference sequence). CDR3 region: CAWKGLAGGRGQETQYF. The DNA for the CDR3 is TGTGCCTGGAAAGGACTAGCGGGGGGACGGGGACAAGAGACCCAGTACTTC.

This chain uses TRBV19 with TRBJ1-1, with D maybe TRBD1 (6 bases). V lost 5 bases to trimming and J lost 0 bases, with 13 bases between them. CDR3 length equals 15 residues. Germline V gives CDR1 LNHDA, CDR2 SQIVND (reference sequence). The CDR3 region is CASSVQGMMNTEAFF. The DNA for the CDR3 is TGTGCCAGTAGTGTCCAGGGGATGATGAACACTGAAGCTTTCTTT.

This CDR3 is CASSLGQGANYEQYF. CDR3 in DNA: TGTGCCAGCTCACTCGGACAGGGGGCGAACTACGAGCAGTACTTC. The genes are TRBV18 and TRBJ2-7; 11 positions agree with TRBD1. The CDR3 consists of 15 residues. Germline V gene lookup returns CDR1 KGHSH and CDR2 LQKENI. The ends lost 4 bases at V and 3 bases at J; junction bases unmatched: 5.